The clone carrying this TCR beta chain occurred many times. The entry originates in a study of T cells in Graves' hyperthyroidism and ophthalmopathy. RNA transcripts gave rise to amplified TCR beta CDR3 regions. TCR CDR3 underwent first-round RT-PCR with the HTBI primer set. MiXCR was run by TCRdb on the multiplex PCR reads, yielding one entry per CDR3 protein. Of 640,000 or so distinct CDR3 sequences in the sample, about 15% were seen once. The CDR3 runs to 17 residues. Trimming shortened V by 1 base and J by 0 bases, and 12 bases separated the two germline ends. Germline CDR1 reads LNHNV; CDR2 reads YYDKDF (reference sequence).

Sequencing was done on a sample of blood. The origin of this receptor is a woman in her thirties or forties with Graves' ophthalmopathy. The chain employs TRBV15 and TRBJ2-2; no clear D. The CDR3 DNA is TGTGCCACCAGCAGAGCGCTTGAGGCCGCGAACACCGGGGAGCTGTTTTTT. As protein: CATSRALEAANTGELFF.